The 32 T cell receptor beta chains presented below share a single source sample, sequenced in a study of CD8 T cells in Susac syndrome (dated by TCRdb to between 2018 and 2021). Library preparation employed the immunoSEQ multiplex PCR assay. RNA was extracted with the RNeasy kit and roughly 0.45 to 1 ug was reverse transcribed using random hexamers. Starting from the raw public reads, TCRdb applied fastp trimming at Q25, assembled clones with MiXCR and retained in-frame beta chains. Identical CDR3 proteins give one entry, which carries the most common genes and DNA. A total of some 260,000 distinct CDR3 sequences appear in this sample, approximately 85% of them only once. Around 0.11% of the sample is held by the ten biggest clonotypes. Input material: CD8+ T cells from PBMCs. The receptor source for this set is a human donor with multiple sclerosis.

V is TRBV30 and J is TRBJ1-2, with TRBD1 matching 8 bases. The V gene end was trimmed by 2 bases and the J gene end by 4 bases; junction bases not matched to a gene: 6. Germline V gene lookup returns CDR1 GTSNPN and CDR2 SVGIG (reference sequence). This CDR3 spans 14 amino acids. CDR3 residues: CAWSRTGSAYGYTF. DNA for the CDR3: TGTGCCTGGAGTAGGACAGGGAGCGCCTATGGCTACACCTTC.

V usage is TRBV29-1 and J usage is TRBJ2-5; a possible D gene is TRBD1 (5 bases). Germline CDR1 is SQVTM and CDR2 is ANQGSEA. V dropped 3 bases and J dropped 5 bases, with 16 bases sitting between them. The CDR3 covers 14 residues. The CDR3 sequence: CSVEGGHMEETQYF. CDR3 nucleotide sequence: TGCAGCGTTGAGGGCGGACACATGGAGGAGACCCAGTACTTC. Variable domain in full (rest from reference TRBV29-1 and TRBJ2-5): SAVISQKPSRDICQRGTSLTIQCQVDSQVTMMFWYRQQPGQSLTLIATANQGSEATYESGFVIDKFPISRPNLTFSTLTVSNMSPEDSSIYLCSVEGGHMEETQYFGPGTRLLVL.

On this clonotype: An end of the junction differs from the germline gene, which may be a read error. CDR3 bases: TGTGCCGGCAGTGAGGTACAGGCCAATGAGCAGTTCTTC. This encodes CAGSEVQANEQFF. The rearrangement joins TRBV2 to TRBJ2-1; D might be TRBD1 (5 bases). The CDR3 has 13 amino acids. The germline CDR1 and CDR2 sequences are SNHLY and FYNNEI.

This chain uses TRBV9 with TRBJ2-2, with 7 bases lining up with TRBD1. Per the germline V gene, CDR1 is SGDLS and CDR2 is YYNGEE. J was trimmed by 6 bases and V by 5 bases; bases with no gene match: 4. The CDR3 contains 13 residues. The CDR3: CASRGGPAGELFF. The CDR3 DNA is TGTGCCAGCAGAGGGGGCCCCGCCGGGGAGCTGTTTTTT.

The chain recombines TRBV2 with TRBJ1-5; 9 positions match TRBD1. The V segment lost 4 bases and the J segment 5 bases; nucleotides outside the gene matches: 6. The germline CDR1 and CDR2 sequences are SNHLY and FYNNEI. The CDR3 extends over 15 amino acids. This CDR3 is CASSGPGTGHQPQHF. The CDR3 DNA follows: TGTGCCAGCAGTGGCCCCGGGACAGGGCATCAGCCCCAGCATTTT.

The chain couples TRBV28 to TRBJ1-1, with D possibly TRBD1 on 6 matching bases. Germline-derived CDR1 and CDR2 are MDHEN and SYDVKM. V shed 8 bases and J shed 4 bases, with 20 bases lying between them. The CDR3 is 15 amino acids. The CDR3 nucleotides read TGTGCCAGCTCACTCCAAGGGACATTAAGCACTGAAGCTTTCTTT. This encodes CASSLQGTLSTEAFF.

The rearrangement links TRBV27 to TRBJ2-3; TRBD2 might be the D (5 bases). V was cut by 6 bases and J by 7 bases, with 11 bases left in between. This CDR3 comprises 12 residues. CDR1 MNHEY and CDR2 SMNVEV come from the germline V gene (reference sequence). CDR3 sequence (DNA): TGTGCCAGCAGCCGCGGGTGGAATACGCAGTATTTT. It yields the protein CASSRGWNTQYF.

The J gene is TRBJ2-2, the V gene TRBV20-1, with 13 bases that match TRBD2. J lost 3 bases, V lost 5 bases, and 9 bases had no gene match. The CDR3 sequence is 17 residues long. Germline V CDR1 and CDR2: DFQATT, SNEGSKA (reference sequence). Here the CDR3 reads CSAATTGLAGDTGELFF. CDR3 DNA: TGCAGTGCTGCTACCACAGGACTAGCGGGAGACACCGGGGAGCTGTTTTTT.

The J gene is TRBJ1-4, the V gene TRBV27; the match to TRBD1 covers 10 bases. After removal of 8 bases from V and 4 bases from J, the junction contained 4 bases not matched to a gene. Germline assignment: CDR1 MNHEY and CDR2 SMNVEV (reference sequence). CDR3 length equals 14 residues. CDR3 residues: CASGGDRGNEKLFF. The CDR3 DNA follows: TGTGCCAGCGGGGGGGACAGGGGTAATGAAAAACTGTTTTTT. The whole variable domain, remainder taken from reference TRBV27 and TRBJ1-4, is EAQVTQNPRYLITVTGKKLTVTCSQNMNHEYMSWYRQDPGLGLRQIYYSMNVEVTDKGDVPEGYKVSRKEKRNFPLILESPSPNQTSLYFCASGGDRGNEKLFFGSGTQLSVL.

J is TRBJ1-1 and V is TRBV29-1; unclear D gene. The CDR3 extends over 11 amino acids. Germline-derived CDR1 and CDR2 are SQVTM and ANQGSEA. V lost 6 bases and J lost 0, with 5 bases in between. CDR3 loop: CSVPVNTEAFF. CDR3 sequence (DNA): TGCAGCGTCCCCGTGAACACTGAAGCTTTCTTT.

This clonotype was seen more than once but under ten times. This chain joins TRBV28 and TRBJ1-5; no clear D. CDR1 and CDR2 from the germline V gene are MDHEN and SYDVKM. The V and J ends lost 4 bases and 6 bases respectively, with 10 bases between them. The CDR3 contains 13 residues. CDR3: CASSSSRGQPQHF. The DNA of the CDR3 is TGTGCCAGCAGTTCTTCCCGCGGTCAGCCCCAGCATTTT. The complete variable domain, with remaining parts taken from reference TRBV28 and TRBJ1-5, reads DVKVTQSSRYLVKRTGEKVFLECVQDMDHENMFWYRQDPGLGLRLIYFSYDVKMKEKGDIPEGYSVSREKKERFSLILESASTNQTSMYLCASSSSRGQPQHFGDGTRLSIL.

The CDR3, as DNA: TGCGCCAGCAGCTTGTCACTAGGAAGGGCAGATACGCAGTATTTT. Translating gives CASSLSLGRADTQYF. V is TRBV5-1 and J is TRBJ2-3; the D gene is possibly TRBD2 (5 bases). Trimming pared 1 base from V and 4 bases from J, leaving 13 bases between. Per the germline V gene, CDR1 is SGHRS and CDR2 is YFSETQ. This CDR3 has 15 amino acids.

The table lists this clonotype with a count of one. The chain links TRBV23-1 to TRBJ2-1; D unclear. TRBV23-1 is recorded as an ORF, its role being uncertain. V was shortened by 4 bases and J by 16 bases, with 47 bases between the two germline ends. The CDR3 covers 22 residues. The CDR3 is CASSLPKLLGIHENDPRSPQFF. The CDR3 DNA is TGCGCCAGCAGTCTCCCCAAACTATTGGGGATCCACGAGAACGACCCTCGTTCCCCCCAATTCTTC.

This clonotype appeared a single time. This sequence joins TRBV7-8 and TRBJ1-1; no definite D call. The CDR3 length is 10 residues. V lost 5 bases and J lost 8, with 6 bases in between. CDR1 and CDR2 (germline): SGHVS, FQNEAQ. CDR3 DNA: TGTGCCAGCAGCAAGACGGAAGCTTTCTTT. Protein product: CASSKTEAFF.

V usage is TRBV7-9 and J usage is TRBJ1-2; D might be TRBD1 (6 bases). In germline, CDR1 is SEHNR, CDR2 FQNEAQ (reference sequence). V was cut by 4 bases and J by 3 bases, with 9 bases left in between. There are 13 residues in the CDR3. The CDR3 reads CASSWTADYGYTF. CDR3 nucleotide sequence: TGTGCCAGCAGCTGGACAGCCGACTATGGCTACACCTTC.

CDR3 region: CAKGYSNQPQHF. The CDR3 nucleotides read TGTGCCAAAGGGTATAGCAATCAGCCCCAGCATTTT. This chain joins TRBV12-3 or TRBV12-4 and TRBJ1-5; D ambiguous. CDR3 length equals 12 residues. The V end lost 10 bases, the J end lost 0 bases, and 7 bases lay between the germline ends.

The J gene is TRBJ1-1, the V gene TRBV6-4; TRBD1 is a possible D gene (5 bases). Germline V gives CDR1 MRHNA, CDR2 SNTAGT. There are 15 residues in the CDR3. The V gene lost 3 bases and the J gene lost 4 bases, with 15 bases spanning the gap. In DNA form, the CDR3 reads TGTGCCAGCAGTGAGTCGGGGGGGGTCCGCACTGAAGCTTTCTTT. It yields the protein CASSESGGVRTEAFF.

This clonotype was observed a handful of times. The genes are TRBV12-5 and TRBJ2-7, with 8 bases identical to TRBD2. Trimming at V came to 6 bases and at J to 5 bases, leaving 18 bases not matched to a gene. The CDR3 length is 17 residues. From germline, CDR1 is LGHNT and CDR2 FRNRAP. CDR3 nucleotides: TGTGCTAGTGGAGCCACGAATCGCGGGAGGTCCCATCACGAGCAGTACTTC. Amino acids: CASGATNRGRSHHEQYF.

In its sample, this clonotype was seen once. This rearrangement joins TRBV10-3 to TRBJ2-1, with TRBD2 identical over 16 bases. Germline V gives CDR1 ENHRY, CDR2 SYGVKD. This CDR3 is built from 19 residues. J was trimmed by 8 bases and V by 4 bases; bases with no gene match: 14. Here the CDR3 reads CAISVGAGTSGRALYEQFF. DNA for the CDR3: TGTGCCATCAGTGTGGGCGCCGGGACTAGCGGGAGGGCCCTTTATGAGCAGTTCTTC.

The genes are TRBV5-8 and TRBJ2-2; D may be TRBD2 (6 bases). This CDR3 spans 15 amino acids. Germline V gene lookup returns CDR1 SGHTS and CDR2 YDEGEE. The V gene lost 7 bases and the J gene lost 1 base, with 14 bases spanning the gap. The chain's CDR3 is CASLRGTLNTGELFF. In nucleotides, the CDR3 is TGTGCCAGCCTCCGCGGGACCCTGAACACCGGGGAGCTGTTTTTT.

This clonotype has just a few counts. V is TRBV6-1 and J is TRBJ1-5; a weak D match, TRBD1 (5 bases). The germline V gene encodes CDR1 MNHNS and CDR2 SASEGT. CDR3 size: 13 residues. The V gene lost 6 bases and the J gene lost 3 bases, with 9 bases spanning the gap. The CDR3 sequence is CASRGGINQPQHF. The CDR3 DNA sequence: TGTGCCAGCAGGGGGGGAATCAATCAGCCCCAGCATTTT.

This clonotype was recorded once. This sequence joins TRBV19 and TRBJ1-5; weak D call: TRBD1 (6 bases). Germline assignment: CDR1 LNHDA and CDR2 SQIVND (reference sequence). CDR3 length: 15 residues. V was shortened by 8 bases and J by 1 base, with 15 bases between the two germline ends. CDR3 nucleotide sequence: TGTGCCAGTGTGTTTAGAGGGGGAAGCAATCAGCCCCAGCATTTT. Its translation is CASVFRGGSNQPQHF.

The chain links TRBV7-9 to TRBJ2-7, with D tentatively TRBD2 (5 bases). Germline assignment: CDR1 SEHNR and CDR2 FQNEAQ (reference sequence). This CDR3 comprises 14 residues. V dropped 5 bases and J dropped 7 bases, with 18 bases sitting between them. CDR3: CASSRGGKAWEQYF. The CDR3 DNA reads TGTGCCAGCAGCCGCGGAGGCAAAGCGTGGGAGCAGTACTTC.

This sequence joins TRBV7-9 and TRBJ1-1, with D hard to call. Trimming pared 5 bases from V and 1 base from J, leaving 5 bases between. Germline CDR1 and CDR2: SEHNR and FQNEAQ (reference sequence). The CDR3 is made up of 12 amino acids. The CDR3: CASSPPNTEAFF. CDR3 sequence (DNA): TGTGCCAGCAGCCCTCCGAACACTGAAGCTTTCTTT.

The chain couples TRBV7-9 to TRBJ2-4, with 8 bases aligning to TRBD2. Germline CDR1 reads SEHNR; CDR2 reads FQNEAQ (reference sequence). The CDR3 loop spans 16 amino acids. The J segment lost 3 bases and the V segment lost 5 bases, leaving 9 bases of the junction unmatched. The CDR3 DNA sequence: TGTGCCAGCAGCCGAGGGCGGGAGGCTAACAAAAACATTCAGTACTTC. Protein: CASSRGREANKNIQYF.

The chain carries TRBV28 and TRBJ2-7, with 8 positions matching TRBD2. V lost 2 bases and J lost 3; bases outside the gene matches: 9. The CDR3 spans 16 residues. Per the germline V gene, CDR1 is MDHEN and CDR2 is SYDVKM. The CDR3 loop is CASSLDLAGYNYEQYF. In nucleotides, the CDR3 is TGTGCCAGCAGTTTAGACCTAGCGGGTTATAACTACGAGCAGTACTTC.

The chain has TRBV29-1 and TRBJ2-1; D gene unclear. V was cut by 7 bases and J by 6 bases, with 7 bases left in between. The germline gives CDR1 SQVTM, CDR2 ANQGSEA. CDR3 length: 10 residues. CDR3 bases: TGCAGCGACGCATCCAATGAGCAGTTCTTC. As protein: CSDASNEQFF.

The rearrangement links TRBV28 to TRBJ2-3; 7 bases are a match to TRBD2. Per germline, CDR1 MDHEN and CDR2 SYDVKM. Trimming took 3 bases from V and 0 from J; bases not matched to a gene: 9. This CDR3 comprises 17 residues. The chain's CDR3 is CASSFVERERSTDTQYF. The DNA of the CDR3 is TGTGCCAGCAGTTTTGTTGAGCGGGAACGTAGCACAGATACGCAGTATTTT.

The V and J genes are TRBV4-1 and TRBJ2-1; D might be TRBD1 or TRBD2, each matching 5 bases. The V end lost 1 base, the J end lost 9 bases, and 10 bases lay between the germline ends. The CDR3 has 13 residues. Germline assignment: CDR1 MGHRA and CDR2 YSYEKL. CDR3 DNA: TGCGCCAGCAGCCAAGGTTGGGGGATTGAGCAGTTCTTC. Translation gives CASSQGWGIEQFF.

This sequence joins TRBV7-3 and TRBJ2-5; 7 bases map to TRBD1. The CDR3 has 13 amino acids. Per germline, CDR1 SGHTA and CDR2 FQGTGA. Losses at the gene ends were 10 bases for V and 4 bases for J; bases not matched to a gene: 9. The CDR3 DNA reads as TGTGCCACGTCCCCGACAGGGAGAGAGACCCAGTACTTC. Amino acid sequence: CATSPTGRETQYF.

The chain couples TRBV28 to TRBJ1-6, with D hard to call. Germline loops: CDR1 MDHEN, CDR2 SYDVKM. This CDR3 is built from 12 residues. V was cut by 1 base and J by 9 bases, with 4 bases left in between. The DNA for the CDR3 is TGTGCCAGCAGTTTATTCGGTTCACCCCTCCACTTT. It codes for CASSLFGSPLHF.

This rearrangement joins TRBV7-9 to TRBJ2-7; possible D gene TRBD1, 6 bases. This CDR3 has 14 amino acids. V was pared by 5 bases and J by 3 bases, with 14 bases between. The germline gives CDR1 SEHNR, CDR2 FQNEAQ (reference sequence). CDR3 residues: CASSPGDGNYEQYF. The DNA of the CDR3 is TGTGCCAGCAGCCCAGGGGACGGGAACTACGAGCAGTACTTC.